The 10 T cell receptor beta chains reported below all come from one sample, sequenced in a study of T cell changes during pregnancy in multiple sclerosis (dated by TCRdb to between 2018 and 2021). The method behind the library was the immunoSEQ multiplex PCR assay. The table was pulled from immuneACCESS by TCRdb, which kept in-frame rearrangements only. Such tables lose some clones; where checked, under half of the loss comes from unresolved V genes, and the rest has no known cause. Within this sample are tens of thousands of clones, with around 90% of them counted one time only. The ten largest clonotypes hold about 0.45% of the sample. The specimen was CD4+ T cells from peripheral blood mononuclear cells, collected in the third trimester of pregnancy. All receptors come from a female donor with multiple sclerosis, enrolled in a pregnancy study.

This clone showed up just once. V gene TRBV28 combines with J gene TRBJ1-1; D gene unclear. Trimming cost V 5 bases and J 6 bases, with 13 bases left between them. There are 13 residues in the CDR3. The V gene's germline CDR1 is MDHEN and CDR2 SYDVKM. For the CDR3, the DNA is TGTGCCAGCAGTACATCCCAGGTAGCTGAAGCTTTCTTT. The encoded protein is CASSTSQVAEAFF.

The V gene is TRBV7-2, the J gene TRBJ2-1; 10 bases fit TRBD1. Per germline, CDR1 SGHTA and CDR2 FQGNSA. V was pared by 4 bases and J by 7 bases, with 4 bases of the junction left unmatched. The CDR3 sequence is 14 residues long. The CDR3: CASSSDRGRNEQFF. The DNA for the CDR3 is TGTGCCAGCAGCTCCGACAGGGGGCGGAATGAGCAGTTCTTC.

V gene TRBV4-3 combines with J gene TRBJ2-7, with 13 bases fitting TRBD2. The germline gives CDR1 LGHNA, CDR2 YSLEER. Trimming at V came to 4 bases and at J to 2 bases, leaving 14 bases not matched to a gene. CDR3 size: 19 residues. The CDR3 spells CASSRGLELAGGGTYEQYF. The CDR3 coding sequence is TGCGCCAGCAGCCGCGGGTTGGAACTAGCGGGGGGGGGAACCTACGAGCAGTACTTC.

This chain uses TRBV4-1 with TRBJ2-5; 8 nucleotides agree with TRBD2. The germline V gene encodes CDR1 MGHRA and CDR2 YSYEKL. The CDR3 length is 15 residues. The J segment lost 1 base and the V segment lost 2 bases, leaving 3 bases of the junction unmatched. As DNA, the CDR3 is TGCGCCAGCAGCCAACTGCGGGGGGCCCAAGAGACCCAGTACTTC. Translating gives CASSQLRGAQETQYF.

V gene TRBV19 combines with J gene TRBJ1-2; no firm D call. The CDR3 consists of 14 residues. The ends were cut back, 7 bases at V and 7 bases at J, with 19 bases in the middle. Germline assignment: CDR1 LNHDA and CDR2 SQIVND (reference sequence). The chain's CDR3 is CASMKGGSWSGYTF. As DNA, the CDR3 is TGTGCCAGTATGAAGGGAGGCAGTTGGTCTGGCTACACCTTC.

This chain joins TRBV28 and TRBJ1-1, with TRBD1 as a possible D gene (5 bases). Trimming stripped 3 bases from V and 7 bases from J, with 15 bases between. Germline CDR1 reads MDHEN; CDR2 reads SYDVKM. This CDR3 is built from 14 residues. CDR3 nucleotide sequence: TGTGCCAGCAGTTTGAGCGGGGGGTTGGGTGAAGCTTTCTTT. Amino acid sequence: CASSLSGGLGEAFF.

The chain couples TRBV21-1 to TRBJ2-7; TRBD1, the D gene given by the table, was not confirmed from the DNA. TRBV21-1 is designated a pseudogene. The CDR3 runs to 15 residues. CDR3 region: CASSLRTGFVYEQYF. In DNA form, the CDR3 reads TGTGCCAGCAGCCTCCGGACAGGGTTCGTATACGAGCAGTACTTC.

This chain joins TRBV25-1 and TRBJ2-7; 8 nucleotides align to TRBD1. Germline CDR1 MGHDK, CDR2 SYGVNS. The CDR3 length is 14 residues. V dropped 8 bases and J dropped 0; count of bases not matched to a gene: 6. CDR3 DNA: TGTGCCAGCGGTAGACAGGGGACCTCCTACGAGCAGTACTTC. Amino acid sequence: CASGRQGTSYEQYF.

This rearrangement joins TRBV19 to TRBJ1-1, with D perhaps matching TRBD1 (5 bases). There are 14 residues in the CDR3. Looked up from germline, CDR1 is LNHDA and CDR2 is SQIVND (reference sequence). Trimming removed 6 bases at V and 0 bases at J, with 11 bases between. The CDR3 DNA is TGTGCCAGTAGGCAGCAGACAGTGAACACTGAAGCTTTCTTT. Translated, it gives CASRQQTVNTEAFF. Full variable domain (remainder filled in from reference TRBV19 and TRBJ1-1): DGGITQSPKYLFRKEGQNVTLSCEQNLNHDAMYWYRQDPGQGLRLIYYSQIVNDFQKGDIAEGYSVSREKKESFPLTVTSAQKNPTAFYLCASRQQTVNTEAFFGQGTRLTVV.

The genes are TRBV5-6 and TRBJ2-2; 10 positions agree with TRBD1. Germline assignment: CDR1 SGHDT and CDR2 YYEEEE. V was pared by 4 bases and J by 7 bases, with 13 bases of the junction left unmatched. This CDR3 is built from 17 residues. In DNA, the CDR3 is TGTGCCAGCAGCGTCGACAGGGGGCGCGGAAGAATCGGGGAGCTGTTTTTT. Encoded protein: CASSVDRGRGRIGELFF.